The 29 T cell receptor beta chains presented below share a single source sample, sequenced in a study. TCRdb analysed the RT-PCR reads with MiXCR anew, one entry per CDR3 protein. The sample includes about 680,000 distinct CDR3 sequences, more than 13% seen only once; the top ten take roughly 3.9%. The sequencing input was memory CD4+ T cells from blood. The origin of the receptors is a female donor in good health, serving as a healthy control.

V gene TRBV7-2 combines with J gene TRBJ1-4; a possible D gene is TRBD1 (5 bases). CDR1 and CDR2 (germline): SGHTA, FQGNSA. The CDR3 extends over 14 amino acids. Trimming took 5 bases from V and 7 from J, leaving 14 bases between them. The CDR3, as DNA: TGTGCCAGCAGCCGGAACCAGGGAGGTGAAAAACTGTTTTTT. As protein: CASSRNQGGEKLFF.

The rearrangement links TRBV7-2 to TRBJ2-1, with 8 bases that match TRBD2. The CDR3 consists of 15 residues. CDR1 is SGHTA, CDR2 FQGNSA, per germline. Trimming removed 1 base from V and 9 bases from J; junction bases left unmatched: 8. For the CDR3, the DNA is TGTGCCAGCAGCTTAGTTGTCGGGAGGGCCGCTGAGCAGTTCTTC. Amino acid sequence: CASSLVVGRAAEQFF.

This clonotype was found a few times. The chain employs TRBV7-8 and TRBJ2-1, with unresolved D. V was shortened by 4 bases and J by 6 bases, with 22 bases between the two germline ends. CDR1 is SGHVS, CDR2 FQNEAQ, per germline. The CDR3 spans 17 residues. The CDR3 loop is CASSSTGNRAPGNEQFF. In nucleotides, the CDR3 is TGTGCCAGCAGCTCCACCGGCAACCGTGCCCCCGGCAATGAGCAGTTCTTC.

The table lists this clonotype with many counts. The chain has TRBV24-1 and TRBJ2-1; D is tentatively TRBD1 or TRBD2 (6 bases each). Germline loops: CDR1 KGHDR, CDR2 SFDVKD. This CDR3 is built from 15 residues. Trimming shortened V by 1 base and J by 7 bases, and 13 bases separated the two germline ends. Here the CDR3 DNA reads TGTGCCACCAGTGATTTTGGGGGGCTGAGGAATGAGCAGTTCTTC. Protein sequence: CATSDFGGLRNEQFF.

This sequence joins TRBV10-3 and TRBJ1-4; D might be TRBD1 (5 bases). The CDR3 length is 13 residues. V was clipped by 2 bases and J by 8 bases, with 9 bases between them. The germline gives CDR1 ENHRY, CDR2 SYGVKD. This CDR3 reads CAISERGHEKLFF. CDR3 nucleotides: TGTGCCATCAGTGAGAGGGGTCACGAAAAACTGTTTTTT.

In this sample, this clonotype turned up a few times. The chain carries TRBV18 and TRBJ2-5; D unresolved. The CDR3 is 13 amino acids. Looked up from germline, CDR1 is KGHSH and CDR2 is LQKENI. V was pared by 5 bases and J by 4 bases, with 11 bases between. DNA of the CDR3: TGTGCCAGCTCAGTTTCTAGAGCAGAGACCCAGTACTTC. Translating gives CASSVSRAETQYF.

This clonotype was seen more than once but under ten times. The V gene is TRBV7-9, the J gene TRBJ1-5, with D unresolved. The V gene's germline CDR1 is SEHNR and CDR2 FQNEAQ (reference sequence). Trimming stripped 6 bases from V and 6 bases from J, with 12 bases between. The CDR3 is 13 amino acids. The CDR3 here is CASSGIGRQPQHF. The CDR3 nucleotides read TGTGCCAGCAGTGGAATCGGGCGTCAGCCCCAGCATTTT.

The CDR3 is CASSPGLPLGETQYF. In nucleotides, the CDR3 is TGTGCCAGCAGCCCTGGCCTTCCGCTAGGGGAGACCCAGTACTTC. The V gene is TRBV21-1, the J gene TRBJ2-5; the D call TRBD2 from the table was never checked on the DNA. TRBV21-1 is described as a pseudogene. This CDR3 region has 15 residues.

Regarding this clonotype: One end of the junction is discordant with germline, which a read error may explain. V and J are TRBV3-1 and TRBJ2-1; weak D call: TRBD2 (5 bases). Germline loops: CDR1 LGHDT, CDR2 YNNKEL (reference sequence). The length of the CDR3 is 14 residues. CDR3 in amino acids: CASSQVDSDNEQFF. The CDR3 DNA reads as TGTGCCAGCAGCCAAGTGGACTCCGACAATGAGCAGTTCTTC.

This clonotype was found a few times. The chain has TRBV7-2 and TRBJ2-7; D remains ambiguous. The CDR3 has 14 residues. The V end was cut by 3 bases, the J end by 0 bases, with 9 bases between. The germline CDR1 and CDR2 sequences are SGHTA and FQGNSA. The CDR3 loop is CASSLILNSYEQYF. The CDR3 region has the DNA TGTGCCAGCAGCTTGATACTGAACTCCTACGAGCAGTACTTC.

The gene calls are TRBV4-3 and TRBJ1-2, with D hard to call. Germline-derived CDR1 and CDR2 are LGHNA and YSLEER. The CDR3 is 14 amino acids. V was trimmed by 6 bases and J by 5 bases, leaving 16 bases between them. The CDR3 spells CASSKALDEYGYTF. DNA of the CDR3: TGCGCCAGCAGTAAGGCCCTTGATGAGTATGGCTACACCTTC.

This clonotype was seen many times. This chain connects TRBV6-1 to TRBJ2-3; TRBD1 might be the D (6 bases). V lost 2 bases and J 2 bases, leaving 11 bases between the germline ends. The CDR3 spans 15 residues. The germline CDR1 and CDR2 sequences are MNHNS and SASEGT. CDR3 amino acids: CASSESWTATDTQYF. CDR3 bases: TGTGCCAGCAGTGAATCCTGGACAGCCACAGATACGCAGTATTTT.

The chain uses TRBV12-3 or TRBV12-4 and TRBJ1-4, with TRBD1 matching over 8 bases. The CDR3 is made up of 15 amino acids. V lost 5 bases and J lost 8; bases outside the gene matches: 10. CDR3 in amino acids: CASSKETGVREKLFF. The CDR3 DNA reads TGTGCCAGCAGTAAAGAGACAGGGGTACGAGAAAAACTGTTTTTT.

This clonotype was counted only a few times. V usage is TRBV7-2 and J usage is TRBJ2-3, with 9 bases matching TRBD1. The germline CDR1 and CDR2 sequences are SGHTA and FQGNSA. The V and J ends lost 2 bases and 4 bases, in that order; junction bases with no gene match: 4. The CDR3 runs 15 residues. CDR3 nucleotide sequence: TGTGCCAGCAGCTTAACGGGACAGGGACCAGATACGCAGTATTTT. As protein: CASSLTGQGPDTQYF.

The chain recombines TRBV9 with TRBJ1-4, with D tentatively TRBD1 (5 bases). This CDR3 is built from 14 residues. Germline CDR1 reads SGDLS; CDR2 reads YYNGEE. The ends were cut back, 6 bases at V and 6 bases at J, with 15 bases in the middle. CDR3 bases: TGTGCCAGCACCCGTCAGGGAAGTGATGAAAAACTGTTTTTT. This translates into CASTRQGSDEKLFF.

This clonotype turned up a few times. The chain links TRBV11-2 to TRBJ2-7; either TRBD1 or TRBD2 may fit D (5 bases each). Per the germline V gene, CDR1 is SGHAT and CDR2 is FQNNGV. The CDR3 runs to 15 residues. Trimming took off 3 bases at V and 1 base at J, with 13 bases between the two ends. In DNA form, the CDR3 reads TGTGCCAGCAGCTTCTTCGGTGGGGGATCCTACGAGCAGTACTTC. The encoded protein is CASSFFGGGSYEQYF. Supplemented by reference TRBV11-2 and TRBJ2-7, the full variable domain reads EAGVAQSPRYKIIEKRQSVAFWCNPISGHATLYWYQQILGQGPKLLIQFQNNGVVDDSQLPKDRFSAERLKGVDSTLKIQPAKLEDSAVYLCASSFFGGGSYEQYFGPGTRLTVT.

This clonotype was found many times. This chain links TRBV10-3 with TRBJ2-7; possibly TRBD1 or TRBD2 for D (9 bases each). This CDR3 has 19 amino acids. Germline assignment: CDR1 ENHRY and CDR2 SYGVKD. V was cut by 6 bases and J by 2 bases, with 29 bases left in between. The CDR3 sequence: CAIRAGTGTLAGLTYEQYF. CDR3 nucleotide sequence: TGTGCCATCAGGGCCGGGACAGGGACTCTAGCGGGGTTGACCTACGAGCAGTACTTC.

This clonotype was counted ten times or more. This chain joins TRBV6-5 and TRBJ2-3, with D unresolved. Per the germline V gene, CDR1 is MNHEY and CDR2 is SVGAGI. Trimming took off 5 bases at V and 0 bases at J, with 12 bases between the two ends. The CDR3 totals 15 residues. CDR3 region: CASSRLGISTDTQYF. DNA of the CDR3: TGTGCCAGCAGTAGGCTAGGTATAAGCACAGATACGCAGTATTTT.

The chain carries TRBV9 and TRBJ2-5, with D unresolved. Germline V gives CDR1 SGDLS, CDR2 YYNGEE. Trimming took off 1 base at V and 5 bases at J, with 15 bases between the two ends. The CDR3 has 15 residues. The CDR3 loop reads CASSVMLASRETQYF. CDR3 coding DNA: TGTGCCAGCAGCGTAATGTTGGCTTCCAGGGAGACCCAGTACTTC.

This clonotype was seen more than once but under ten times. The rearrangement links TRBV7-3 to TRBJ1-1; TRBD1 aligns across 12 bases. The germline CDR1 and CDR2 sequences are SGHTA and FQGTGA. The CDR3 covers 17 residues. V lost 0 bases to trimming and J lost 4 bases; unmatched junction nucleotides: 6. Written as DNA, the CDR3 is TGTGCCAGCAGCTTAACGGGACAGGGGGCTTTTTCCACTGAAGCTTTCTTT. It codes for CASSLTGQGAFSTEAFF.

A few counts support this clonotype. The V gene is TRBV20-1, the J gene TRBJ2-3; 14 bases are shared with TRBD2. This CDR3 spans 14 amino acids. Germline CDR1 is DFQATT and CDR2 is SNEGSKA (reference sequence). V gave up 8 bases and J gave up 6 bases; unmatched junction bases: 7. In DNA form, the CDR3 reads TGCAGTTCCTCGGGACTAGCGGGAGCGGATACGCAGTATTTT. It specifies CSSSGLAGADTQYF.

This clonotype was seen repeatedly, ten times or more. V usage is TRBV6-2 or TRBV6-3 and J usage is TRBJ2-7; 9 positions match TRBD2. Germline V CDR1 and CDR2: MNHEY, SVGEGT. V trimming: 5 bases; J trimming: 4 bases; junction bases outside the gene matches: 6. CDR3 size: 14 residues. CDR3 sequence (DNA): TGTGCCAGCAGTCTCGCGGGAGGGATATACGAGCAGTACTTC. It is translated as CASSLAGGIYEQYF.

This clonotype was detected many times. The chain uses TRBV18 and TRBJ2-7; tentatively, D is TRBD1 (5 bases). From germline, CDR1 is KGHSH and CDR2 LQKENI. The CDR3 length is 13 residues. Trimming stripped 2 bases from V and 7 bases from J, with 12 bases between. CDR3 region: CASSPSDTREQYF. The CDR3 DNA sequence: TGTGCCAGCTCACCATCGGACACGAGGGAGCAGTACTTC.

This clonotype was counted ten times or more. V usage is TRBV9 and J usage is TRBJ2-1, with TRBD1 as a possible D gene (5 bases). Trimming left V 0 bases short and J 12 bases short, with 13 bases between. The CDR3 runs 13 residues. Germline CDR1 is SGDLS and CDR2 is YYNGEE. CDR3 loop: CASSVDGGQGQFF. As DNA, the CDR3 is TGTGCCAGCAGCGTAGATGGTGGTCAGGGGCAGTTCTTC.

This clonotype appeared a few times. The chain combines TRBV6-2 or TRBV6-3 with TRBJ2-6; 8 bases match TRBD1. CDR3 size: 20 residues. After removal of 3 bases from V and 0 bases from J, the junction contained 13 bases not matched to a gene. The germline V gene has CDR1 MNHEY and CDR2 SVGEGT. CDR3 nucleotide sequence: TGTGCCAGCAGTTATAGGGCAGGGGGCCCAATTGGCTCTGGGGCCAACGTCCTGACTTTC. Translated: CASSYRAGGPIGSGANVLTF.

This clonotype was seen ten or more times. The genes are TRBV6-1 and TRBJ2-7, with 7 bases matching TRBD2. V trimming: 5 bases; J trimming: 0 bases; junction bases outside the gene matches: 4. Germline V CDR1 and CDR2: MNHNS, SASEGT. The CDR3 extends over 14 amino acids. CDR3 DNA sequence: TGTGCCAGCAGTACTAGCGCGGTCTCCTACGAGCAGTACTTC. Translation: CASSTSAVSYEQYF.

The V and J genes are TRBV13 and TRBJ2-5; D possibly uses TRBD1 or TRBD2 (6 bases each). CDR1 and CDR2 from the germline V gene are PRHDT and FYEKMQ (reference sequence). This CDR3 contains 15 residues. Trimming took 5 bases from V and 4 from J, leaving 17 bases between them. The CDR3 loop reads CASSTRGLGSETQYF. As DNA, the CDR3 is TGTGCCAGCAGCACCCGGGGGCTAGGGTCAGAGACCCAGTACTTC.

This chain uses TRBV6-2 or TRBV6-3 with TRBJ2-7, with D perhaps matching TRBD1 (7 bases). Germline V gene sequence: CDR1 MNHEY, CDR2 SVGEGT. Trimming left V 6 bases short and J 6 bases short, with 15 bases between. The CDR3 runs 13 residues. CDR3 sequence: CASRLRQGGEQYF. CDR3 in DNA: TGTGCCAGCAGACTCCGGCAGGGGGGCGAGCAGTACTTC.

A few counts support this clonotype. The J gene is TRBJ1-4, the V gene TRBV5-5, with TRBD1 identical over 8 bases. Germline values: CDR1 SGHKS, CDR2 YYEKEE (reference sequence). This CDR3 is built from 14 residues. The V and J ends lost 3 bases and 6 bases, in that order; junction bases with no gene match: 4. This CDR3 reads CASSSMTGDEKLFF. CDR3 coding DNA: TGTGCCAGCAGCTCCATGACAGGGGATGAAAAACTGTTTTTT.